The 29 T cell receptor beta chains in this list originate from one sample, sequenced in a study of blood T cells in healthy people across ages. Alongside a J-beta primer mix, a sample-barcoded 5' primer served in a second PCR lasting about 7 to 12 cycles. TCRdb passed the 5' RACE reads through MiXCR, listing each CDR3 protein once. The table lists around 520,000 distinct CDR3 sequences, around 27% of them singletons. These data also featured in a second study, about T cells of mothers and their children.

Sequencing was carried out using blood. These receptors all stem from a boy between 2 and 10 years old in good health.

This CDR3 is CASSRSTPGNEQFF. The CDR3 DNA reads TGTGCCAGCAGCCGGAGTACCCCGGGGAATGAGCAGTTCTTC. This rearrangement joins TRBV7-9 to TRBJ2-1; D is perhaps TRBD2 (5 bases). The ends were cut back, 5 bases at V and 7 bases at J, with 15 bases in the middle. Germline V gene data show CDR1 as SEHNR and CDR2 as FQNEAQ (reference sequence). CDR3 size: 14 residues.

V usage is TRBV2 and J usage is TRBJ1-6; D possibly corresponds to TRBD1 (6 bases). This CDR3 is built from 14 residues. Germline assignment: CDR1 SNHLY and CDR2 FYNNEI. V dropped 4 bases and J dropped 9 bases, with 13 bases sitting between them. The CDR3 coding sequence is TGTGCCAGCAGTGGGGACAAACCCAGTTCACCCCTCCACTTT. Amino acids: CASSGDKPSSPLHF.

The chain uses TRBV20-1 and TRBJ2-3, with TRBD2 matching over 7 bases. CDR1 and CDR2 (germline): DFQATT, SNEGSKA (reference sequence). V lost 0 bases and J lost 4; bases outside the gene matches: 10. The CDR3 totals 16 residues. The CDR3 nucleotides are TGCAGTGCTAGAGATCCCGGACTAGGACGGGCAGATACGCAGTATTTT. Its translation: CSARDPGLGRADTQYF.

The chain employs TRBV27 and TRBJ2-1; 7 nucleotides align to TRBD1. J lost 7 bases, V lost 8 bases, and 2 bases had no gene match. The CDR3 totals 11 residues. Germline values: CDR1 MNHEY, CDR2 SMNVEV (reference sequence). CDR3 coding DNA: TGTGCCAGCCGACAGGGAAATGAGCAGTTCTTC. It yields the protein CASRQGNEQFF.

A remark on this clonotype: Germline is not matched at one junction end, which may reflect a read error. The gene calls are TRBV6-5 and TRBJ1-2; D remains unclear. Germline V gives CDR1 MNHEY, CDR2 SVGAGI. The CDR3 covers 14 residues. DNA of the CDR3: TGTGCCAGTAGTTACTCGAGGCGGATCTATGGCTACACCTTC. This gives the protein CASSYSRRIYGYTF.

The gene calls are TRBV10-3 and TRBJ2-7, with 7 positions matching TRBD1. V lost 3 bases to trimming and J lost 9 bases; unmatched junction nucleotides: 2. The CDR3 totals 11 residues. The germline V gene encodes CDR1 ENHRY and CDR2 SYGVKD. The CDR3 nucleotides are TGTGCCATCAGTGAAAGACAGGGGCAGTACTTC. Translating gives CAISERQGQYF.

Written as DNA, the CDR3 is TGCAGCGGGATACAGGGGGCTGGCACCGGGGAGCTGTTTTTT. Translated: CSGIQGAGTGELFF. The chain joins TRBV29-1 to TRBJ2-2; the match to TRBD1 covers 9 bases. V gave up 7 bases and J gave up 4 bases; unmatched junction bases: 7. The CDR3 totals 14 residues. In germline, CDR1 is SQVTM, CDR2 ANQGSEA.

This chain connects TRBV20-1 to TRBJ2-1; D is ambiguous. Trimming shortened V by 2 bases and J by 1 base, and 15 bases separated the two germline ends. This CDR3 comprises 16 residues. CDR1 is DFQATT and CDR2 is SNEGSKA in the germline V gene (reference sequence). The CDR3, as DNA: TGCAGTGCTAGACAGGTCTCCCAAAAATCCTACAATGAGCAGTTCTTC. Residues: CSARQVSQKSYNEQFF.

This clonotype was found a few times. V usage is TRBV2 and J usage is TRBJ2-5; possible D gene TRBD2, 6 bases. The J call could be wrong; TRBJ2-1 is a better fit for the DNA end. CDR1 is SNHLY, CDR2 FYNNEI, per germline. The CDR3 loop spans 14 amino acids. CDR3 protein: CASSEVRELAEQFF. CDR3 sequence (DNA): TGTGCCAGCAGTGAAGTACGGGAGCTTGCCGAGCAGTTCTTC.

V and J are TRBV20-1 and TRBJ2-1; the match to TRBD2 covers 7 bases. V lost 4 bases to trimming and J lost 0 bases; unmatched junction nucleotides: 9. The CDR3 extends over 16 amino acids. Germline V gene data show CDR1 as DFQATT and CDR2 as SNEGSKA (reference sequence). The DNA of the CDR3 is TGCAGTGCTACAAGTCAAAGCGGGAACTCCTACAATGAGCAGTTCTTC. The encoded protein is CSATSQSGNSYNEQFF.

V and J are TRBV7-9 and TRBJ1-3; D is ambiguous. The CDR3 runs 15 residues. Germline V gene data show CDR1 as SEHNR and CDR2 as FQNEAQ (reference sequence). V dropped 4 bases and J dropped 0 bases, with 10 bases sitting between them. The CDR3 protein is CASSYGPSSGNTIYF. CDR3 DNA: TGTGCCAGCAGCTACGGCCCGAGCTCTGGAAACACCATATATTTT.

The V call is TRBV20-1, the J call TRBJ2-7; unclear D gene. Trimming took 1 base from V and 0 from J, leaving 10 bases between them. The CDR3 is made up of 14 amino acids. Per germline, CDR1 DFQATT and CDR2 SNEGSKA (reference sequence). DNA of the CDR3: TGCAGTGCTAGAGGGCCAGCGAACTCCTACGAGCAGTACTTC. Its translation is CSARGPANSYEQYF.

The J gene is TRBJ1-1, the V gene TRBV20-1; 11 bases align to TRBD1. Germline V gene data show CDR1 as DFQATT and CDR2 as SNEGSKA (reference sequence). The CDR3 consists of 16 residues. With 1 base clipped from V and 1 base from J, the junction kept 5 bases outside the gene matches. The CDR3 nucleotides read TGCAGTGCTAGAGTTAGCGGGACAGGGGGGAACACTGAAGCTTTCTTT. Amino acids: CSARVSGTGGNTEAFF.

V and J are TRBV4-3 and TRBJ1-1; TRBD1 matches 8 bases. Germline CDR1 is LGHNA and CDR2 is YSLEER. The CDR3 is 15 amino acids. Unmatched junction bases numbered 8, after V lost 3 bases and J lost 5 bases. The CDR3 region has the DNA TGCGCCAGCAGCCAGGAACAGGGGGGATGGACTGAAGCTTTCTTT. Translating gives CASSQEQGGWTEAFF.

A note on this clonotype: The final CDR3 position lacks the conserved phenylalanine or tryptophan, pointing to a likely read error. The chain links TRBV12-3 or TRBV12-4 to TRBJ1-2; D not resolved. V lost 1 base and J 4 bases, leaving 7 bases between the germline ends. CDR3 length: 13 residues. The CDR3 sequence is CASSLGPTYGYTL. The CDR3 coding sequence is TGTGCCAGCAGTTTAGGCCCGACCTATGGCTACACCCTC.

This clonotype was seen a handful of times. The chain couples TRBV7-9 to TRBJ1-2, with TRBD1 matching over 7 bases. V shed 5 bases and J 7 bases; nucleotides not matched to a gene: 13. The CDR3 covers 15 residues. Looked up from germline, CDR1 is SEHNR and CDR2 is FQNEAQ (reference sequence). CDR3 in amino acids: CASSPAQEGASGYTF. CDR3 nucleotide sequence: TGTGCCAGCAGCCCTGCCCAGGAGGGGGCAAGTGGCTACACCTTC.

V and J are TRBV7-2 and TRBJ2-3; 7 nucleotides line up with TRBD2. There are 16 residues in the CDR3. Germline assignment: CDR1 SGHTA and CDR2 FQGNSA. The J segment lost 5 bases and the V segment lost 4 bases, leaving 12 bases of the junction unmatched. CDR3 residues: CASSWASGAEGDTQYF. CDR3 coding DNA: TGTGCCAGCAGCTGGGCTAGCGGAGCGGAGGGAGATACGCAGTATTTT.

The chain combines TRBV11-2 with TRBJ2-3; D remains ambiguous. V lost 2 bases, J lost 7 bases, and 10 bases lay in between. The CDR3 is made up of 13 amino acids. The germline V gene encodes CDR1 SGHAT and CDR2 FQNNGV. CDR3 loop: CASSLLRSHTQYF. CDR3 nucleotides: TGTGCCAGCAGCTTATTAAGAAGTCATACGCAGTATTTT. Based on the CDR3 plus reference TRBV11-2 and TRBJ2-3, the full variable domain is EAGVAQSPRYKIIEKRQSVAFWCNPISGHATLYWYQQILGQGPKLLIQFQNNGVVDDSQLPKDRFSAERLKGVDSTLKIQPAKLEDSAVYLCASSLLRSHTQYFGPGTRLTVL.

In its sample, this clonotype was seen a few times. CDR3 sequence reads: CASSKGLSSYNEQFF. As DNA, the CDR3 is TGTGCCAGCAGCAAGGGGCTAAGCTCCTACAATGAGCAGTTCTTC. The chain couples TRBV3-1 to TRBJ2-1; tentatively, D is TRBD1 (5 bases). Germline V gene sequence: CDR1 LGHDT, CDR2 YNNKEL (reference sequence). The CDR3 loop spans 15 amino acids. The V and J ends lost 5 bases and 0 bases respectively, with 11 bases between them.

This chain's CDR3 is CASSFGTPRHNEQFF. The CDR3 DNA sequence: TGTGCCAGCAGCTTCGGGACTCCCCGGCACAATGAGCAGTTCTTC. J is TRBJ2-1 and V is TRBV7-2; tentative D call: TRBD2 (6 bases). Deletions cut 3 bases from V and 5 bases from J, with 14 bases between. Germline CDR1 SGHTA, CDR2 FQGNSA. The CDR3 totals 15 residues.

This clonotype was observed a handful of times. The chain combines TRBV3-1 with TRBJ2-5; TRBD1 agrees at 9 bases. The CDR3 is 15 residues long. In germline, CDR1 is LGHDT, CDR2 YNNKEL (reference sequence). V was clipped by 4 bases and J by 4 bases; unmatched bases: 7. The CDR3 nucleotides read TGTGCCAGCAGCCGAAATGGACAGGGGCGAGAGACCCAGTACTTC. Translating gives CASSRNGQGRETQYF.

The chain is built from TRBV3-1 and TRBJ1-6, with D perhaps matching TRBD1 (6 bases). CDR1 and CDR2 from the germline V gene are LGHDT and YNNKEL (reference sequence). This CDR3 spans 16 amino acids. V lost 2 bases to trimming and J lost 7 bases, with 15 bases between them. This chain's CDR3 is CASSQQTGTGNSPLHF. DNA for the CDR3: TGTGCCAGCAGCCAACAGACAGGAACGGGGAATTCACCCCTCCACTTT.

The J gene is TRBJ2-1, the V gene TRBV9, with TRBD2 matching over 12 bases. The CDR3 covers 14 residues. The trim removed 1 base at V and 14 bases at J, leaving 7 bases unmatched. The V gene's germline CDR1 is SGDLS and CDR2 YYNGEE. This CDR3 is CASSVTPSGGAEFF. The CDR3 nucleotides read TGTGCCAGCAGCGTAACACCTAGCGGGGGGGCGGAGTTCTTC.

The sample holds a few counts of this clonotype. This rearrangement joins TRBV14 to TRBJ2-3; D ambiguous. Germline CDR1 SGHDN, CDR2 FVKESK. This CDR3 contains 17 residues. Trimming shortened V by 1 base and J by 4 bases, and 18 bases separated the two germline ends. The CDR3: CASSQGVRRPSADTQYF. In DNA form, the CDR3 reads TGTGCCAGCAGCCAAGGTGTAAGGCGACCATCGGCAGATACGCAGTATTTT.

This clonotype was found a few times. This rearrangement joins TRBV20-1 to TRBJ2-7; 9 bases are shared with TRBD1. The CDR3 runs 18 residues. Germline-derived CDR1 and CDR2 are DFQATT and SNEGSKA (reference sequence). Trimming took 0 bases from V and 2 from J; bases not matched to a gene: 14. CDR3 coding DNA: TGCAGTGCTAGAGATGTACCGGGACAGGGATTGTCTGCCTACGAGCAGTACTTC. It translates to CSARDVPGQGLSAYEQYF.

This clonotype appeared a few times. The genes are TRBV7-9 and TRBJ1-4; D gene uncertain. Germline V gene lookup returns CDR1 SEHNR and CDR2 FQNEAQ (reference sequence). The CDR3 runs 12 residues. The V gene lost 1 base and the J gene lost 11 bases, with 8 bases spanning the gap. CDR3: CASSLVGGKLFF. The CDR3 nucleotides read TGTGCCAGCAGCTTAGTAGGCGGGAAACTGTTTTTT.

This clonotype was seen more than once but under ten times. The chain carries TRBV27 and TRBJ2-7, with 9 bases aligning to TRBD2. This CDR3 is 15 amino acids long. The J segment lost 2 bases and the V segment lost 2 bases, leaving 4 bases of the junction unmatched. The germline V gene encodes CDR1 MNHEY and CDR2 SMNVEV (reference sequence). DNA of the CDR3: TGTGCCAGCAGTTTACGGCTAGCGGGACCCTACGAGCAGTACTTC. Protein product: CASSLRLAGPYEQYF.

This clonotype has a handful of counts. V usage is TRBV28 and J usage is TRBJ2-5; D gene uncertain. The end of the DNA fits TRBJ2-7 better, so the J call may be wrong. This CDR3 region has 14 residues. Germline V gene sequence: CDR1 MDHEN, CDR2 SYDVKM. The CDR3 protein is CATLDGRFVYEQYF. The CDR3 DNA reads as TGTGCCACCCTTGATGGACGGTTTGTCTACGAGCAGTACTTC.

This clonotype was counted between two and nine times. The chain has TRBV7-9 and TRBJ2-1; D may match TRBD1 or TRBD2 (6 bases each). Trimming removed 7 bases from V and 3 bases from J, with 13 bases in between. Germline CDR1 SEHNR, CDR2 FQNEAQ (reference sequence). The CDR3 loop spans 14 amino acids. In DNA, the CDR3 is TGTGCCAGCACCGGGGGCGTCAGCTACAATGAGCAGTTCTTC. Translation gives CASTGGVSYNEQFF.